Below, 20 T cell receptor beta chains from the same sample are listed, as sequenced in a study of blood T cell repertoires in COVID-19 (dated by TCRdb to about 2020). Library method: the immunoSEQ multiplex PCR assay. TCRdb took this table from immuneACCESS and kept in-frame rearrangements with V and J called. Such tables lack part of the clones; where checked against another copy, unresolved V genes explain under half of the gap, and the rest is unexplained. Here the sample has 120,000 or so clones; roughly 90% occur a single time. Clones ranked in the top ten supply approximately 8% of the sample. Sequenced input: peripheral blood. The origin of the receptors is a man aged 50 to 60 with acute or convalescent COVID-19.

CDR3 in amino acids: CASSARTGGDGYTF. CDR3 nucleotides: TGTGCCAGCAGCGCCCGGACAGGGGGCGATGGCTACACCTTC. This chain links TRBV7-8 with TRBJ1-2; 11 bases are shared with TRBD1. Germline CDR1 and CDR2: SGHVS and FQNEAQ. CDR3 length equals 14 residues. Germline trimming cut 5 bases from V and 6 bases from J; bases unmatched to any gene: 5.

J is TRBJ2-3 and V is TRBV6-5; D unresolved. Germline assignment: CDR1 MNHEY and CDR2 SVGAGI. The V end lost 2 bases, the J end lost 9 bases, and 9 bases lay between the germline ends. The CDR3 sequence is 12 residues long. CDR3 sequence (DNA): TGTGCCAGCAGTTACGGGCCAAAAACGCAGTATTTT. Residues: CASSYGPKTQYF.

This chain uses TRBV11-3 with TRBJ2-7; D possibly corresponds to TRBD2 (6 bases). Germline loops: CDR1 SGHNT, CDR2 YENEEA. The CDR3 extends over 14 amino acids. With 5 bases removed from V and 3 bases from J, the gap between germline ends came to 14 bases. The CDR3: CASSPPGLNYEQYF. CDR3 coding DNA: TGTGCCAGCAGCCCACCAGGACTAAACTACGAGCAGTACTTC.

V and J are TRBV5-1 and TRBJ2-2; TRBD2 matches 10 bases. V was clipped by 4 bases and J by 2 bases; unmatched bases: 8. From germline, CDR1 is SGHRS and CDR2 YFSETQ. This CDR3 has 17 residues. The CDR3 protein is CASSRKLAGFNTGELFF. CDR3 sequence (DNA): TGCGCCAGCAGCCGGAAACTAGCGGGATTTAACACCGGGGAGCTGTTTTTT.

J is TRBJ2-1 and V is TRBV11-2, with 10 bases fitting TRBD2. The CDR3 runs 15 residues. Unmatched junction bases numbered 4, after V lost 5 bases and J lost 3 bases. Germline V lookup: CDR1 SGHAT, CDR2 FQNNGV. The CDR3 loop reads CASSLLAGSYNEQFF. DNA of the CDR3: TGTGCCAGCAGCCTACTAGCGGGGAGCTACAATGAGCAGTTCTTC.

V is TRBV5-4 and J is TRBJ2-7; TRBD1 matches at 7 bases. Trimming took 4 bases from V and 3 from J; bases not matched to a gene: 7. Germline values: CDR1 SGHNT, CDR2 YYREEE (reference sequence). The CDR3 consists of 14 residues. CDR3 region: CASSHAGTDYEQYF. The DNA for the CDR3 is TGTGCCAGCAGCCATGCCGGGACAGACTACGAGCAGTACTTC. Supplemented by reference TRBV5-4 and TRBJ2-7, the full variable domain reads ETGVTQSPTHLIKTRGQQVTLRCSSQSGHNTVSWYQQALGQGPQFIFQYYREEENGRGNFPPRFSGLQFPNYSSELNVNALELDDSALYLCASSHAGTDYEQYFGPGTRLTVT.

The gene calls are TRBV19 and TRBJ2-5; D not resolved. This CDR3 spans 12 amino acids. Germline V gene lookup returns CDR1 LNHDA and CDR2 SQIVND (reference sequence). Trimming left V 3 bases short and J 5 bases short, with 7 bases between. The CDR3 region is CASSIGQETQYF. CDR3 DNA: TGTGCCAGTAGTATTGGTCAGGAGACCCAGTACTTC. Using reference TRBV19 and TRBJ2-5 for the parts outside the CDR3, the full variable domain is DGGITQSPKYLFRKEGQNVTLSCEQNLNHDAMYWYRQDPGQGLRLIYYSQIVNDFQKGDIAEGYSVSREKKESFPLTVTSAQKNPTAFYLCASSIGQETQYFGPGTRLLVL.

The CDR3 region is CASRPGFAQPQHF. The DNA of the CDR3 is TGTGCCAGCAGACCAGGGTTTGCTCAGCCCCAGCATTTT. The chain links TRBV6-5 to TRBJ1-5; TRBD1 might be the D (5 bases). The CDR3 has 13 residues. Germline V gives CDR1 MNHEY, CDR2 SVGAGI. Trimming left V 6 bases short and J 6 bases short, with 12 bases between.

The chain carries TRBV14 and TRBJ2-1; 13 bases align to TRBD2. From germline, CDR1 is SGHDN and CDR2 FVKESK. The CDR3 is 15 amino acids. V trimming: 4 bases; J trimming: 10 bases; junction bases outside the gene matches: 7. For the CDR3, the DNA is TGTGCCAGCAGCCTCACTAGCGGGGGGGGAGTAGAGCAGTTCTTC. This sequence encodes CASSLTSGGGVEQFF.

This clone appeared a single time. V usage is TRBV19 and J usage is TRBJ1-2; D may be TRBD1 (6 bases). V lost 3 bases to trimming and J lost 0 bases, with 11 bases between them. This CDR3 has 15 residues. Germline V gives CDR1 LNHDA, CDR2 SQIVND (reference sequence). The CDR3 protein is CASSISRGPNYGYTF. CDR3 in DNA: TGTGCCAGTAGTATTTCCAGGGGCCCTAACTATGGCTACACCTTC.

This clone was found a few times. This chain links TRBV9 with TRBJ1-2, with TRBD1 matching 12 bases. Germline-derived CDR1 and CDR2 are SGDLS and YYNGEE. CDR3 size: 19 residues. Unmatched junction bases numbered 12, after V lost 0 bases and J lost 3 bases. The DNA of the CDR3 is TGTGCCAGCAGCGTAGTAATCTCCGGGACAGGGGGCGCCGACTATGGCTACACCTTC. Amino acids: CASSVVISGTGGADYGYTF.

This CDR3 is CASSRGAGDLDTQYF. DNA for the CDR3: TGTGCCAGCAGCCGGGGCGCAGGGGATCTAGATACGCAGTATTTT. V is TRBV9 and J is TRBJ2-3, with a tentative D call TRBD1 (6 bases). There are 15 residues in the CDR3. Germline lookup yields CDR1 SGDLS and CDR2 YYNGEE. The V end was cut by 4 bases, the J end by 5 bases, with 17 bases between. Combining the CDR3 with reference TRBV9 and TRBJ2-3 gives the whole variable domain DSGVTQTPKHLITATGQRVTLRCSPRSGDLSVYWYQQSLDQGLQFLIQYYNGEERAKGNILERFSAQQFPDLHSELNLSSLELGDSALYFCASSRGAGDLDTQYFGPGTRLTVL.

The V call is TRBV14, the J call TRBJ1-4; perhaps TRBD1 as D (5 bases). CDR1 SGHDN and CDR2 FVKESK come from the germline V gene. This CDR3 comprises 16 residues. V was clipped by 4 bases and J by 3 bases, with 15 bases between them. This CDR3 is CASSPGAVRANEKLFF. CDR3 nucleotides: TGTGCCAGCAGCCCCGGCGCGGTCAGGGCTAATGAAAAACTGTTTTTT.

This clone occurred once. The genes are TRBV24-1 and TRBJ2-1; 7 positions match TRBD1. This CDR3 is built from 16 residues. The junction had 5 bases not matched to a gene; V was cut back by 4 bases and J by 0 bases. CDR1 and CDR2 (germline): KGHDR, SFDVKD. CDR3 region: CATSDLTGSSYNEQFF. As DNA, the CDR3 is TGTGCCACCAGTGACCTGACAGGGAGCTCCTACAATGAGCAGTTCTTC.

This clone was observed a handful of times. V usage is TRBV7-2 and J usage is TRBJ2-6; D not certain. Germline V gene data show CDR1 as SGHTA and CDR2 as FQGNSA. This CDR3 is 14 amino acids long. Trimming took 2 bases from V and 2 from J, leaving 4 bases between them. The CDR3 region is CASSLIAGANVLTF. DNA of the CDR3: TGTGCCAGCAGCTTAATCGCTGGGGCCAACGTCCTGACTTTC.

This clone is a singleton in its sample. The chain carries TRBV7-9 and TRBJ2-5; 13 bases are a match to TRBD2. The V gene's germline CDR1 is SEHNR and CDR2 FQNEAQ (reference sequence). The CDR3 consists of 16 residues. V dropped 1 base and J dropped 2; count of bases not matched to a gene: 1. The CDR3 spells CASSLVLAGGQETQYF. The DNA of the CDR3 is TGTGCCAGCAGCTTAGTACTAGCGGGAGGGCAAGAGACCCAGTACTTC.

This chain uses TRBV19 with TRBJ1-1, with a tentative D call TRBD1 (5 bases). With 1 base removed from V and 0 bases from J, the gap between germline ends came to 12 bases. CDR3 length equals 16 residues. Germline CDR1 is LNHDA and CDR2 is SQIVND (reference sequence). DNA for the CDR3: TGTGCCAGTAGTATAGTAACAGGTGTGGTGAACACTGAAGCTTTCTTT. This translates into CASSIVTGVVNTEAFF.

This clone was detected only a few times. This chain connects TRBV15 to TRBJ2-7; tentative D call: TRBD1 (7 bases). The CDR3 runs 15 residues. The V and J ends lost 0 bases and 6 bases respectively, with 15 bases between them. The germline CDR1 and CDR2 sequences are LNHNV and YYDKDF (reference sequence). The CDR3 is CATSRDYGQGGEQYF. The CDR3 DNA sequence: TGTGCCACCAGCAGAGATTACGGGCAGGGGGGCGAGCAGTACTTC.

V usage is TRBV6-2 or TRBV6-3 and J usage is TRBJ2-7; D is possibly TRBD1 (6 bases). CDR1 and CDR2 (germline): MNHEY, SVGEGT. This CDR3 is built from 14 residues. The V gene lost 0 bases and the J gene lost 6 bases, with 12 bases spanning the gap. The CDR3 sequence: CASSYSGTTLEQYF. CDR3 nucleotide sequence: TGTGCCAGCAGTTACTCAGGGACAACCCTCGAGCAGTACTTC.

The V and J genes are TRBV4-2 and TRBJ2-7; D call uncertain. CDR3 size: 14 residues. V gave up 0 bases and J gave up 3 bases, with 9 bases separating them. The germline CDR1 and CDR2 sequences are LGHNA and YNFKEQ. CDR3 DNA: TGTGCCAGCAGCCAAGATCGAGAGTTCTACGAGCAGTACTTC. Amino acids: CASSQDREFYEQYF.